The entry below describes one T cell receptor (beta chain). The antigen remains unidentified. The PCR made use of 60 Vbeta and 13 Jbeta primers. Original data processing: Unique TCR beta chains totaled about 78 million in a later count, with roughly 10 million of them shared. Sequencing was performed with immunoSEQ multiplex PCR; in TCRdb, only in-frame clones are kept and a portion is missing. Clone size and V and J calls were adopted from that table, with D and trimming inferred from the DNA. This table holds over 55,000 clones, about 89% found once. These data come from a study of cytomegalovirus exposure and HLA in healthy donors. The CDR3 is 14 amino acids. The V gene's germline CDR1 is SGHTA and CDR2 FQGTGA. The ends were cut back, 4 bases at V and 4 bases at J, with 12 bases in the middle. Findings and caveats of the study: In a later analysis, a genetic analysis reported fewer productive-TCR N-insertions in an Asian-associated ancestry cluster than the cohort average. About 87% or about 30% of the time was how often most TCR beta V segments were productive, according to an earlier analysis.

The sequence was collected from a man younger than 35 in good health and CMV-seronegative. The chain couples TRBV7-3 to TRBJ2-3, with D maybe TRBD1 (6 bases). Input material: PBMCs. The CDR3 sequence: CASSSQGSADTQYF. CDR3 DNA sequence: TGTGCCAGCAGCTCCCAGGGGAGCGCAGATACGCAGTATTTT. Drawing the rest from reference TRBV7-3 and TRBJ2-3, the complete variable domain is GAGVSQTPSNKVTEKGKYVELRCDPISGHTALYWYRQSLGQGPEFLIYFQGTGAADDSGLPNDRFFAVRPEGSVSTLKIQRTERGDSAVYLCASSSQGSADTQYFGPGTRLTVL.